These T cell receptor beta chains were read from a single sample in a study of blood T cells in healthy people across ages. Each CDR3 protein gets one entry after TCRdb re-called the 5' RACE reads with MiXCR. The data contain some 1,800,000 distinct CDR3 sequences, about 39% of them seen just once; the ten biggest clones take up 23%. The source material was blood. The source is a human donor in good health. Each CDR3 is given with its conserved first and last residue. Each record gives: CDR3 DNA, CDR3 protein, V gene, clone size, J gene, D gene. A D gene is named only where the DNA matches it firmly. Some rows have no size entry. The others give once, few or many, or a class for an expanded clone.

DNA: TGTGCCAGCAGTATATTCTACTATGGCTACACCTTC
CDR3: CASSIFYYGYTF
V: TRBV28
size: NA
J: TRBJ1-2
D: NA

DNA: TGTGCCAGCAGTTGGACAGACAGTCAGCCCCAGCATTTT
CDR3: CASSWTDSQPQHF
V: TRBV6-6
size: NA
J: TRBJ1-5
D: NA

DNA: TGCAGTGCTAGAGCTCTTCCGGGGGCACCCCAAGAGACCCAGTACTTC
CDR3: CSARALPGAPQETQYF
V: TRBV20-1
size: few
J: TRBJ2-5
D: NA

DNA: TGTGCCAGCAGCACCGGGACAGAAAAGTACGAGCAGTACTTC
CDR3: CASSTGTEKYEQYF
V: TRBV7-8
size: NA
J: TRBJ2-7
D: TRBD1

DNA: TGTGCCAGCAGTTTATTTTCGACCCAAGAGACCCAGTACTTC
CDR3: CASSLFSTQETQYF
V: TRBV12-3/TRBV12-4
size: few
J: TRBJ2-5
D: NA

DNA: TGTGCCAGCAGCTTGTGGTCAGCCAACACTGAAGCTTTCTTT
CDR3: CASSLWSANTEAFF
V: TRBV5-5
size: NA
J: TRBJ1-1
D: NA

DNA: TGCAGCGTTGATTCAGGGGCGAACACTGAAGCTTTCTTT
CDR3: CSVDSGANTEAFF
V: TRBV29-1
size: few
J: TRBJ1-1
D: NA

DNA: TGTGCCAGCAGTTCGGACAGGGACGGCAATCAGCCCCAGCATTTT
CDR3: CASSSDRDGNQPQHF
V: TRBV2
size: few
J: TRBJ1-5
D: TRBD1

DNA: TGTGCCACCAGCAGAGAGCGGCAGGGGCCTTATGGCTACACCTTC
CDR3: CATSRERQGPYGYTF
V: TRBV15
size: few
J: TRBJ1-2
D: NA

DNA: TGTGCCCCGGGTGGGGCCGCCTACGAGCAGTACTTC
CDR3: CAPGGAAYEQYF
V: TRBV28
size: few
J: TRBJ2-7
D: NA

DNA: TGCGCCAGCAGCTTCGGGACAGGGTTATATACCGGGGAGCTGTTTTTT
CDR3: CASSFGTGLYTGELFF
V: TRBV5-1
size: NA
J: TRBJ2-2
D: TRBD1

DNA: TGCAGTGCTAGAGAGGAGACCCGGGACAGCTCCTACAATGAGCAGTTCTTC
CDR3: CSAREETRDSSYNEQFF
V: TRBV20-1
size: once
J: TRBJ2-1
D: TRBD1

DNA: TGCGCCAGCAGCCAAGGTTCGGTTTCAGAAGCTTTCTTT
CDR3: CASSQGSVSEAFF
V: TRBV4-1
size: once
J: TRBJ1-1
D: NA

DNA: TGTGCCAGCAGCTTAAACACGGGGGCAGACTACAATGAGCAGTTCTTC
CDR3: CASSLNTGADYNEQFF
V: TRBV11-2
size: NA
J: TRBJ2-1
D: NA

DNA: TGTGCCAGCAGTTACGGGACAGGGACATTTTATGGCTACACCTTC
CDR3: CASSYGTGTFYGYTF
V: TRBV6-2/TRBV6-3
size: NA
J: TRBJ1-2
D: TRBD1

DNA: TGTGCCAGCAGTGGCCGACAGGGCTCCTACAATGAGCAGTTCTTC
CDR3: CASSGRQGSYNEQFF
V: TRBV6-1
size: NA
J: TRBJ2-1
D: TRBD1

DNA: TGCAGCGTTGATAGGCCGAGGGATTATGGCTACACCTTC
CDR3: CSVDRPRDYGYTF
V: TRBV29-1
size: NA
J: TRBJ1-2
D: NA

DNA: TGTGCCAGCAGTCCCATGACAGGGAACGATGAGCAGTTCTTC
CDR3: CASSPMTGNDEQFF
V: TRBV2
size: NA
J: TRBJ2-1
D: TRBD1

DNA: TGTGCCAGCAGCTCCCCTTATTGGACTAGCGGGGGACCTGACACAGATACGCAGTATTTT
CDR3: CASSSPYWTSGGPDTDTQYF
V: TRBV9
size: NA
J: TRBJ2-3
D: TRBD2

DNA: TGTGCCAGCAGTGAGGGGGCAGGGCAGGGCCAAGAGACCCAGTACTTC
CDR3: CASSEGAGQGQETQYF
V: TRBV6-1
size: few
J: TRBJ2-5
D: NA

DNA: TGTGCCAGCAGTTCAGATCGCTCGACAGTCGACTACAATGAGCAGTTCTTC
CDR3: CASSSDRSTVDYNEQFF
V: TRBV28
size: few
J: TRBJ2-1
D: NA